This TCR beta chain stems from a study of prognosis after radiotherapy for stage I lung cancer. Genomic DNA served as the source from which two-round multiplex PCR generated TCR beta CDR3 amplicons. First-round PCR, the initial amplification, used primers specific to each TRBV and TRBJ gene. Via MiXCR, TCRdb re-called the multiplex PCR reads, giving one row per CDR3 protein. The sample comprises about 25,000 distinct CDR3 sequences, approximately 39% of which are singletons, and 20% to 25% rests with the top ten. The V end was cut by 1 base, the J end by 10 bases, with 13 bases between. The germline gives CDR1 LGHDT, CDR2 YNNKEL (reference sequence). The CDR3 extends over 13 amino acids.

The chain has TRBV3-1 and TRBJ1-2; D gene ambiguous. The clonotype originates from a donor aged 50 or older with non-small cell lung cancer. Here the sequenced sample was PBMCs, taken before or after stereotactic body radiation therapy (not recorded which). CDR3 in DNA: TGTGCCAGCAGCCAAGTCCTCATGTGTGACTACACCTTC. Encoded protein: CASSQVLMCDYTF.